This T cell receptor beta chain stems from a study of response to subunit inactivated influenza vaccine. Comment on this clonotype: Its antigen remains unidentified.

TCRdb recomputed calls from the RT-PCR reads with MiXCR, one row per CDR3 protein. Altogether hundreds of thousands of distinct CDR3 sequences are present, 25% being singletons, with the ten largest covering under 2.5%. The study's findings and limits: There was a suggestion from the authors that each seasonal influenza vaccination recruits few new T cells.

This CDR3 comprises 15 residues. Germline V lookup: CDR1 SGHRS, CDR2 YFSETQ. Trimming took off 0 bases at V and 9 bases at J, with 13 bases between the two ends. This sequence was found in a man aged 45 to 65 who received an inactivated influenza vaccine. The source was CD4+ T cells sorted from PBMCs, collected around 5 days after vaccination. The rearrangement joins TRBV5-1 to TRBJ1-6; no reliable D call. The CDR3 sequence is CASSLAPLESSPLHF. CDR3 DNA: TGCGCCAGCAGCTTGGCCCCATTGGAAAGTTCACCCCTCCACTTT.